This T cell receptor (beta chain) was identified during a study of blood T cell repertoires in COVID-19. Produced via immunoSEQ multiplex PCR; TCRdb's table is partial and in-frame only. The sample shows around 280,000 clones, almost 90% of them seen only once. While infection was still active, Seattle patients were enrolled and then followed longitudinally. J was trimmed by 0 bases and V by 3 bases; bases with no gene match: 10. CDR3 length: 18 residues. This receptor was obtained from a woman in her 30s with COVID-19, enrolled during active disease. The V and J genes are TRBV5-7 and TRBJ1-5, with 9 bases matching TRBD1. TRBV5-7 is given ORF status, its function remaining uncertain. Sequenced input: peripheral blood. This CDR3 is CASSYRDRECYSNQPQHF. CDR3 DNA sequence: TGTGCCAGCAGCTATAGGGACAGGGAATGTTATAGCAATCAGCCCCAGCATTTT.